The 11 T cell receptor beta chains reported below all come from one sample, sequenced in a study of blood T cell repertoires in COVID-19. Libraries were prepared by immunoSEQ multiplex PCR; TCRdb keeps only in-frame clonotypes and omits some of them. The sample consists of about 150,000 clones, around 85% of them appearing once. The material sequenced was PBMCs or T cells enriched from blood (not recorded which). The source is a man aged 50-60 years who had recovered from COVID-19.

Points on this clone: Other DNA sequences in the sample encode the same CDR3. V and J are TRBV5-6 and TRBJ2-7; D is ambiguous. The CDR3 covers 13 residues. Deletions cut 0 bases from V and 2 bases from J, with 6 bases between. Germline V CDR1 and CDR2: SGHDT, YYEEEE. In nucleotides, the CDR3 is TGTGCCAGCAGCTTGGCGCAGACCTACGAGCAGTACTTC. Translation: CASSLAQTYEQYF.

The CDR3 coding sequence is TGTGCCACGGGACAGGGGGCTTGGAGCAATCAGCCCCAGCATTTT. Residues: CATGQGAWSNQPQHF. This chain links TRBV19 with TRBJ1-5; 12 positions match TRBD1. Germline lookup yields CDR1 LNHDA and CDR2 SQIVND (reference sequence). After removal of 10 bases from V and 1 base from J, the junction contained 5 bases not matched to a gene. This CDR3 comprises 15 residues. Combining the CDR3 with reference TRBV19 and TRBJ1-5 gives the whole variable domain DGGITQSPKYLFRKEGQNVTLSCEQNLNHDAMYWYRQDPGQGLRLIYYSQIVNDFQKGDIAEGYSVSREKKESFPLTVTSAQKNPTAFYLCATGQGAWSNQPQHFGDGTRLSIL.

DNA of the CDR3: TGCGCCAGCAGCCAAGATTGGAGGACGGTCAGTGAGCAGTTCTTC. Translated: CASSQDWRTVSEQFF. The chain links TRBV4-3 to TRBJ2-1, with a tentative D call TRBD2 (5 bases). The CDR3 runs 15 residues. Germline V gives CDR1 LGHNA, CDR2 YSLEER. Trimming shortened V by 0 bases and J by 9 bases, and 15 bases separated the two germline ends.

The rearrangement uses TRBV29-1 and TRBJ2-5; the match to TRBD2 covers 8 bases. The CDR3 spans 15 residues. The germline V gene encodes CDR1 SQVTM and CDR2 ANQGSEA. Losses at the gene ends were 7 bases for V and 5 bases for J; bases not matched to a gene: 15. The CDR3 nucleotides are TGCAGCGCAGAACCGCTTATAGCGGGGCGGGAGACCCAGTACTTC. Translated, it gives CSAEPLIAGRETQYF.

The chain employs TRBV27 and TRBJ2-7; tentative D call: TRBD2 (6 bases). Per germline, CDR1 MNHEY and CDR2 SMNVEV (reference sequence). V lost 8 bases and J lost 0, with 17 bases in between. This CDR3 has 15 residues. This CDR3 is CASSGLALPSYEQYF. The CDR3, as DNA: TGTGCCAGCTCGGGACTCGCCCTCCCCTCCTACGAGCAGTACTTC.

This clone has at least ten counts. The chain couples TRBV19 to TRBJ1-5; possibly TRBD1 for D (5 bases). The CDR3 is made up of 13 amino acids. V lost 3 bases, J lost 11 bases, and 14 bases lay in between. Per germline, CDR1 LNHDA and CDR2 SQIVND (reference sequence). The CDR3 loop is CASSIGERGAQHF. The CDR3 DNA sequence: TGTGCCAGTAGTATTGGGGAACGGGGGGCCCAGCATTTT.

V and J are TRBV4-1 and TRBJ1-4; D is uncertain. V lost 0 bases to trimming and J lost 16 bases, with 18 bases between them. The CDR3 consists of 14 residues. The V gene's germline CDR1 is MGHRA and CDR2 YSYEKL. The CDR3 region is CASSQDGSLRDPFF. Written as DNA, the CDR3 is TGCGCCAGCAGCCAAGATGGGAGCTTAAGAGACCCGTTTTTT.

The rearrangement uses TRBV7-9 and TRBJ1-2; 9 bases are shared with TRBD1. The trim removed 5 bases at V and 5 bases at J, leaving 9 bases unmatched. Germline CDR1 reads SEHNR; CDR2 reads FQNEAQ (reference sequence). The CDR3 runs to 15 residues. The CDR3 loop is CASSLRTGDVYGYTF. The CDR3 coding sequence is TGTGCCAGCAGCCTCAGGACAGGGGATGTGTATGGCTACACCTTC.

The chain recombines TRBV13 with TRBJ1-2, with TRBD1 matching over 7 bases. V trimming: 4 bases; J trimming: 4 bases; junction bases outside the gene matches: 12. The CDR3 covers 16 residues. CDR1 is PRHDT, CDR2 FYEKMQ, per germline (reference sequence). The CDR3 DNA reads TGTGCCAGCAGCTATTCCTCACAGGGGTTTCGCTATGGCTACACCTTC. It encodes CASSYSSQGFRYGYTF.

Written as DNA, the CDR3 is TGTGCCAGCAGCTTACAGGGGAGCACCGGGGAGCTGTTTTTT. It encodes CASSLQGSTGELFF. V gene TRBV7-2 combines with J gene TRBJ2-2, with a possible D match to TRBD1 (6 bases). V was cut by 2 bases and J by 4 bases, with 8 bases left in between. In germline, CDR1 is SGHTA, CDR2 FQGNSA. This CDR3 region has 14 residues.

The chain uses TRBV30 and TRBJ1-5; TRBD1 matches at 8 bases. The CDR3 sequence is 14 residues long. The germline V gene encodes CDR1 GTSNPN and CDR2 SVGIG (reference sequence). V trimming: 5 bases; J trimming: 3 bases; junction bases outside the gene matches: 6. The CDR3: CAWAGGHSNQPQHF. The CDR3 DNA reads TGTGCCTGGGCAGGGGGCCATTCCAATCAGCCCCAGCATTTT. The entire variable domain, with the rest obtained from reference TRBV30 and TRBJ1-5, is as follows: SQTIHQWPATLVQPVGSPLSLECTVEGTSNPNLYWYRQAAGRGLQLLFYSVGIGQISSEVPQNLSASRPQDRQFILSSKKLLLSDSGFYLCAWAGGHSNQPQHFGDGTRLSIL.